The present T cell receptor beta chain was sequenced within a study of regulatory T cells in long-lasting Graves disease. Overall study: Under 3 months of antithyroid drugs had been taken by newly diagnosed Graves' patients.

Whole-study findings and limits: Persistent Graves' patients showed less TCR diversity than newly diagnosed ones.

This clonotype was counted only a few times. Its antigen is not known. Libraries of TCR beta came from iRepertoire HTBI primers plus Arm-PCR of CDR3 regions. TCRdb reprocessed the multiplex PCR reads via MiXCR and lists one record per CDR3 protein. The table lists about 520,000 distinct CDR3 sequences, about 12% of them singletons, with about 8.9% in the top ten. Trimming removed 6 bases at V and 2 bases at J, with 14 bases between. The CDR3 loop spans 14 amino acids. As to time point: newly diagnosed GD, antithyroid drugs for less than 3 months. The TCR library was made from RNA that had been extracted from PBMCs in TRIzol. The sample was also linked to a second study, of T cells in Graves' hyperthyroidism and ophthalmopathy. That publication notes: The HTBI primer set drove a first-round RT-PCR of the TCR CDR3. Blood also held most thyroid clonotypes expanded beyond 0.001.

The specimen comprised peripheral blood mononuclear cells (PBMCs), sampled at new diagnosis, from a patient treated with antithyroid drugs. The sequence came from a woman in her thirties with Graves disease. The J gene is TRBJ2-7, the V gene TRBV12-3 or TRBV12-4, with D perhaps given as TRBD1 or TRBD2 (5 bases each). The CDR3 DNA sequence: TGTGCCAGCAGCCCGGGACCTTCGACCTACGAGCAGTACTTC. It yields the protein CASSPGPSTYEQYF.